The clone carrying this TCR beta chain was found many times. The target antigen is unknown. V lost 2 bases, J lost 7 bases, and 6 bases stayed unmatched. CDR3 size: 14 residues. Germline-derived CDR1 and CDR2 are MNHEY and SVGAGI. Per the authors' pipeline: The study's classifier, a distant-metastasis tool for papillary thyroid cancer, was built using CDR3 differences across clinicopathological groups. TCRdb reanalyzed the PCR reads with MiXCR. The V and J calls follow TCRdb's processing rather than the paper's. In the table there are 91,000 or so clones, about an eighth of which are singletons. No patient received treatment before thyroid surgery. The data originate from a study of metastatic and nonmetastatic thyroid tumors. Study-wide findings and caveats: Significantly greater TCR beta diversity was reportedly found in malignant thyroid tumors than in benign nodules (in blood and tumor).

The sequence derives from a female donor with papillary thyroid cancer or a benign thyroid nodule (not recorded which). Some clones in this sample may be carry-over from other donors' samples. Sequencing was done on a sample of blood. The genes are TRBV6-5 and TRBJ2-7; 9 nucleotides agree with TRBD2. The CDR3 coding sequence is TGTGCCAGCAGTTACGCCGGGACTAGCAGGGAGCAGTACTTC. Translating gives CASSYAGTSREQYF.